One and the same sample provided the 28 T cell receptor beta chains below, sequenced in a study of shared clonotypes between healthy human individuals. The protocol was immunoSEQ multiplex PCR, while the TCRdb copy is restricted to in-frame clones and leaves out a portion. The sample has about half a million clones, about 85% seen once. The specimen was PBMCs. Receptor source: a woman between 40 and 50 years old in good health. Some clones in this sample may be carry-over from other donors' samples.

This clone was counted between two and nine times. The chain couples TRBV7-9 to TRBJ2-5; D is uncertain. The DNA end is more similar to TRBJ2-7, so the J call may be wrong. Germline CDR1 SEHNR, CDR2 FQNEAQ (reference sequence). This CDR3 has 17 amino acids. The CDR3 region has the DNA TGTGCCAGCAGCGCGAACAGAAACCCCACTCGGGCCTACGAGCAGTACTTC. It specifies CASSANRNPTRAYEQYF.

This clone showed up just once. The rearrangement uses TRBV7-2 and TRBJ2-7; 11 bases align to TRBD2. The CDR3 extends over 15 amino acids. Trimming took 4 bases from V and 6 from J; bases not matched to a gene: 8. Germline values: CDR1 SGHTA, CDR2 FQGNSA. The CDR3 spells CASSYTSGSSSEQYF. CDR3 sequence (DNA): TGTGCCAGCAGCTATACTAGCGGGAGTTCGAGCGAGCAGTACTTC.

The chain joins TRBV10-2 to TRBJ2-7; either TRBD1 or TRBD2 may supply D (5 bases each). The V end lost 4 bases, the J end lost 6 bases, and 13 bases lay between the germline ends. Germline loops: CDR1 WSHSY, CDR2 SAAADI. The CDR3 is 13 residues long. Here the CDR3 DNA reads TGCGCCAGCAGTGGTGGGACGCGGACCGAGCAGTACTTC. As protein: CASSGGTRTEQYF.

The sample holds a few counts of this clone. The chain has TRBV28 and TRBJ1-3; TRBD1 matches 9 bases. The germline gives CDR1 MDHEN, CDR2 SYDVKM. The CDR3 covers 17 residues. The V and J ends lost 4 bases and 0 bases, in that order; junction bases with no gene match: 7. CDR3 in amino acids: CASSSPGQGGSGNTIYF. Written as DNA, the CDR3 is TGTGCCAGCAGTTCCCCGGGACAGGGAGGCTCTGGAAACACCATATATTTT.

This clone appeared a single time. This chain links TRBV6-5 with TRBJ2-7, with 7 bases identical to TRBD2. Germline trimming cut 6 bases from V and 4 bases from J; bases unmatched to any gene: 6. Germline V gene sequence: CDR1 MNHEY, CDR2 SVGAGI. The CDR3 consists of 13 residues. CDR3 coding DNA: TGTGCCAGCAGGGAAGCGGGGAGGTACGAGCAGTACTTC. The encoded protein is CASREAGRYEQYF.

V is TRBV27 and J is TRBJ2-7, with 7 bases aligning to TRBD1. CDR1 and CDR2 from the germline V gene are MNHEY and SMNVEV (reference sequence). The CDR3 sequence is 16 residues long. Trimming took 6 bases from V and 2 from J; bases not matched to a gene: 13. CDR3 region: CASSRWAGGPAYEQYF. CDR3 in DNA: TGTGCCAGCAGCCGATGGGCAGGGGGACCCGCCTACGAGCAGTACTTC.

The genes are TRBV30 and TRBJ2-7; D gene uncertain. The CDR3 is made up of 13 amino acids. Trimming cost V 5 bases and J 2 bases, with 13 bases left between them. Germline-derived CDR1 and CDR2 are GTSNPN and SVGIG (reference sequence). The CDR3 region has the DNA TGTGCCTGGGCCCCAGTTGTGGCCTACGAGCAGTACTTC. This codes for CAWAPVVAYEQYF.

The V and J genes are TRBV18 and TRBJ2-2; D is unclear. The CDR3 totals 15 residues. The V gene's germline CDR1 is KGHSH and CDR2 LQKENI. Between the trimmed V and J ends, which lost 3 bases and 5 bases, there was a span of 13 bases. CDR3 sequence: CASSPVAYMTGELFF. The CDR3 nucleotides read TGTGCCAGCTCACCCGTGGCCTATATGACCGGGGAGCTGTTTTTT.

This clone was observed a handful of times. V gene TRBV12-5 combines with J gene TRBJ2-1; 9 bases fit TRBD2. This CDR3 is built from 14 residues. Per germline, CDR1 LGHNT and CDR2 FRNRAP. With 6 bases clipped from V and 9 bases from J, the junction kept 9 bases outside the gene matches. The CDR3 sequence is CASGRSGRASEQFF. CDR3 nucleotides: TGTGCTAGTGGACGTAGCGGGAGAGCAAGTGAGCAGTTCTTC.

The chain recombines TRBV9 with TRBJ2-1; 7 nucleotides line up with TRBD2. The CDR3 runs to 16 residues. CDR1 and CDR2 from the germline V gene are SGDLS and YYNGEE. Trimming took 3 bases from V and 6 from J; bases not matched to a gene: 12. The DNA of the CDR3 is TGTGCCAGCAGCGCAAAGGTCGATACGGGGGGCAATGAGCAGTTCTTC. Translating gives CASSAKVDTGGNEQFF. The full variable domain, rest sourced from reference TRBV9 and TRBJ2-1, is DSGVTQTPKHLITATGQRVTLRCSPRSGDLSVYWYQQSLDQGLQFLIQYYNGEERAKGNILERFSAQQFPDLHSELNLSSLELGDSALYFCASSAKVDTGGNEQFFGPGTRLTVL.

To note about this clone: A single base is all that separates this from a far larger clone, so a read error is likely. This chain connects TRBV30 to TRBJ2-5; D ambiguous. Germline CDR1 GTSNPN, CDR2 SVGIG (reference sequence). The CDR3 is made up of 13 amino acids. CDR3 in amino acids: CTWSHGSRETQYF. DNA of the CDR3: TGTACCTGGAGTCACGGCAGTCGGGAGACCCAGTACTTC.

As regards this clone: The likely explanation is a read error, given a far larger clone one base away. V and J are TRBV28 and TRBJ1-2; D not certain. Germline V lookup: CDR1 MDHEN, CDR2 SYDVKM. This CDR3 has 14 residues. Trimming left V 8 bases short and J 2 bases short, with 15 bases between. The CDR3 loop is CASYSRTPNYGYTF. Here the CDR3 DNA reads TGTGCCAGCTATTCCAGGACGCCGAACTATGGCTACACCTTC.

CDR3 DNA sequence: TGTGCCAGCAGCTCCCGTGGGGCCAGGGAAGAGACCCAGTACTTC. It encodes CASSSRGAREETQYF. The V gene is TRBV11-2, the J gene TRBJ2-5; maybe TRBD1 (5 bases). Trimming stripped 4 bases from V and 3 bases from J, with 15 bases between. The CDR3 has 15 amino acids. In germline, CDR1 is SGHAT, CDR2 FQNNGV.

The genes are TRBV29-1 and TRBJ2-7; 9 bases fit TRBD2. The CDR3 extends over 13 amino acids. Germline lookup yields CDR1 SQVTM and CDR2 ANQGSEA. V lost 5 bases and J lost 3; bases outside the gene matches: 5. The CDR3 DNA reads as TGCAGCGTTCGACTAGCGGACAGCTACGAGCAGTACTTC. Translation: CSVRLADSYEQYF.

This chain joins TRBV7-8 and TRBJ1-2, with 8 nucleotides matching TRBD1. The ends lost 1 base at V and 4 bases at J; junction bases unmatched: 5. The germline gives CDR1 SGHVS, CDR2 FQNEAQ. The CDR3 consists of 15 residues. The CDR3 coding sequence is TGTGCCAGCAGCTTAGACCGGACAGGGACCTATGGCTACACCTTC. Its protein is CASSLDRTGTYGYTF.

The CDR3 sequence: CASSRTAGRKLFF. The CDR3 DNA follows: TGTGCCAGCAGTCGGACAGCCGGTAGAAAACTGTTTTTT. The chain combines TRBV6-5 with TRBJ1-4, with a tentative D call TRBD1 (6 bases). The CDR3 totals 13 residues. The germline CDR1 and CDR2 sequences are MNHEY and SVGAGI. Trimming pared 5 bases from V and 10 bases from J, leaving 14 bases between.

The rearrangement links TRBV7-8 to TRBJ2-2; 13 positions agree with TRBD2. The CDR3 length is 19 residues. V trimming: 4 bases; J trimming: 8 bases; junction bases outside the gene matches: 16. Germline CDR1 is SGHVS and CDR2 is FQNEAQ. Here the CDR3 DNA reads TGTGCCAGCAGCTCAAGACTAGCGGGAGGACTTGGGGTGACGGGGGAGCTGTTTTTT. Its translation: CASSSRLAGGLGVTGELFF.

Here the CDR3 reads CASSTLPAGANVLTF. CDR3 nucleotides: TGTGCCAGTAGTACCCTACCCGCTGGGGCCAACGTCCTGACTTTC. J is TRBJ2-6 and V is TRBV19, with D hard to call. Germline V gene sequence: CDR1 LNHDA, CDR2 SQIVND (reference sequence). Between the trimmed V and J ends, which lost 4 bases and 2 bases, there was a span of 9 bases. The CDR3 is made up of 15 amino acids.

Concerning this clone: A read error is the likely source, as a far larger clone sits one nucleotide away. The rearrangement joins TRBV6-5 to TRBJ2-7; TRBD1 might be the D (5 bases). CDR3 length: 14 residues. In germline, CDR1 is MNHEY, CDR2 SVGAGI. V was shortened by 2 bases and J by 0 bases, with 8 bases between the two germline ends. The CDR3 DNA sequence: TGTGCCAGCAGTTACGTACAGGACTCCTACGAGCAGTACTTC. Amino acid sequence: CASSYVQDSYEQYF.

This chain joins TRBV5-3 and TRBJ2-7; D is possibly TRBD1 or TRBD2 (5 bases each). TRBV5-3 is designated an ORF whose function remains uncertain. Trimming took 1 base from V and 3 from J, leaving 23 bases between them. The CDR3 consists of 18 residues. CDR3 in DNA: TGTGCCAGAAGCTTGCCCCCCGGGACCCGCCGCGTGGGCTACGAGCAGTACTTC. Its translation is CARSLPPGTRRVGYEQYF.

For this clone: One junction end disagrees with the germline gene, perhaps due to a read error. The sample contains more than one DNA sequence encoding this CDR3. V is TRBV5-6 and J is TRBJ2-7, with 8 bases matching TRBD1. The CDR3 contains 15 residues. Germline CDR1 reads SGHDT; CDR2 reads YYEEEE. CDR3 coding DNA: TGTGCTAGCAGCTCAAAGAGGACAGGGAGCCACAAGCAGTACTTC. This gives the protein CASSSKRTGSHKQYF.

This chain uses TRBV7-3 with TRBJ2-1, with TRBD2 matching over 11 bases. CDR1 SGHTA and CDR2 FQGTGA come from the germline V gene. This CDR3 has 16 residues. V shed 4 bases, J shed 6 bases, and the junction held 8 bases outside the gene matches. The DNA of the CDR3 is TGTGCCAGCAGCTCCGGACTAGCGGGTGCCATCAATGAGCAGTTCTTC. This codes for CASSSGLAGAINEQFF.

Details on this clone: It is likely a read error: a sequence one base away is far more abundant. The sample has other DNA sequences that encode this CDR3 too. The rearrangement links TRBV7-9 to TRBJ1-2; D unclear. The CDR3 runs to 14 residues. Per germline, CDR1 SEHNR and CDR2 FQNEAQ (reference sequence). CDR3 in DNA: TGTGCTAGCAGCCCTACCGACACCTACTATGGCTACACCTTC. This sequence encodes CASSPTDTYYGYTF.

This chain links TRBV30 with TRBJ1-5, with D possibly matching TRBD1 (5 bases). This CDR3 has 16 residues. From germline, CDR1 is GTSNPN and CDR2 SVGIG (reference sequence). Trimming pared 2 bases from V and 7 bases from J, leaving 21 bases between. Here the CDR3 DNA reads TGTGCCTGGAGTCAAACCTCCCTGGGGGTAGGGCAGCCCCAGCATTTT. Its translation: CAWSQTSLGVGQPQHF. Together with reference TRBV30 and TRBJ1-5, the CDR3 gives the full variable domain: SQTIHQWPATLVQPVGSPLSLECTVEGTSNPNLYWYRQAAGRGLQLLFYSVGIGQISSEVPQNLSASRPQDRQFILSSKKLLLSDSGFYLCAWSQTSLGVGQPQHFGDGTRLSIL.

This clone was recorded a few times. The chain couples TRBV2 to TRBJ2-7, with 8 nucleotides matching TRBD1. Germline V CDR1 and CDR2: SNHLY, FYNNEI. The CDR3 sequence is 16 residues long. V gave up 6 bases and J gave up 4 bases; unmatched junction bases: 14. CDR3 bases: TGTGCCAGCAGATGGACAGGGTCGTTGGCGAATTACGAGCAGTACTTC. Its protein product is CASRWTGSLANYEQYF. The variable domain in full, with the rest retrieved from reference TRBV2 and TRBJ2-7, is EPEVTQTPSHQVTQMGQEVILRCVPISNHLYFYWYRQILGQKVEFLVSFYNNEISEKSEIFDDQFSVERPDGSNFTLKIRSTKLEDSAMYFCASRWTGSLANYEQYFGPGTRLTVT.

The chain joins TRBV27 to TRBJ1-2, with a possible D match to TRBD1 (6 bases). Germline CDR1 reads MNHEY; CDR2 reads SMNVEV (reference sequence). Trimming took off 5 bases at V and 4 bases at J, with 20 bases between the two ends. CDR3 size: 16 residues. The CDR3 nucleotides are TGTGCCAGCAGTCCGGGACTCACTCAGGGGATCTATGGCTACACCTTC. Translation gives CASSPGLTQGIYGYTF.

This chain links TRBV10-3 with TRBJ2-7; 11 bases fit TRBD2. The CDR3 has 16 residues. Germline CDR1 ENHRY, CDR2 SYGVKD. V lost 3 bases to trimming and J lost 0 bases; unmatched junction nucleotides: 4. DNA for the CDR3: TGTGCCATCAGTGATTGGACTAGCGGGTTCTCCTACGAGCAGTACTTC. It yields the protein CAISDWTSGFSYEQYF.

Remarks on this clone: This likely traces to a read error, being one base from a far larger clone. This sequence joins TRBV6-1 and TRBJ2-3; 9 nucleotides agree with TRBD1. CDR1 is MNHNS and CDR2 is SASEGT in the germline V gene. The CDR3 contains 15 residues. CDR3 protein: CASRPPGQGPDAQYF. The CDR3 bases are TGTGCCAGCAGGCCGCCGGGACAGGGCCCAGATGCGCAGTATTTT.